The clone carrying this TCR beta chain was detected many times. The antigen is undetermined. Germline V CDR1 and CDR2: MGHDK, SYGVNS. Between the trimmed V and J ends, which lost 3 bases and 4 bases, there was a span of 15 bases. CDR3 length equals 15 residues. Unique molecular identifier tags were affixed to discrete cDNA molecules. TCRdb passed the 5' RACE reads through MiXCR, listing each CDR3 protein once. This table has about 64,000 distinct CDR3 sequences, around 4.9% appearing once. The data belong to a study of early T cells in non-severe SARS-CoV-2 infection. For the study at large: With bulk RNA from unsorted whole blood as input, sequencing yielded unpaired chains. Study-wide points: Matching with VDJdb favored anti-spike CD8 responses (missing private and CD4 specificities).

What was sequenced was whole blood. The chain recombines TRBV25-1 with TRBJ1-2, with D possibly matching TRBD1 (6 bases). The source of this sequence is an adult who was a healthcare worker with PCR-confirmed SARS-CoV-2 infection or an uninfected control (not recorded which). The CDR3: CASSEKAGAVYGYTF. The DNA of the CDR3 is TGTGCCAGCAGTGAGAAGGCAGGGGCGGTCTATGGCTACACCTTC.